This section outlines one T cell receptor beta chain sequence together with its context. This specimen comes from a study of blood T cell repertoires in COVID-19. Study summary: Sources were T cells, B-cell-depleted T cells, or PBMCs; the material itself was cDNA or gDNA.

Authors' analysis steps: Amplification of reference gene primers was used by the study to estimate nucleated cell counts. Profiled with immunoSEQ multiplex PCR; TCRdb holds only in-frame clones, not every one. The DNA was the basis for D and trimming; V, J and clone size are from that table. The sample has around 200,000 clones; 87% are singletons. Germline CDR1 KGHSH, CDR2 LQKENI. The CDR3 loop spans 15 amino acids. Trimming shortened V by 3 bases and J by 2 bases, and 13 bases separated the two germline ends. The chain couples TRBV18 to TRBJ1-1, with D possibly being TRBD1 (6 bases). This sequence originates from a man between 35 and 55 years old with active or convalescent COVID-19. The sequencing sample was made of peripheral blood. CDR3 residues: CASSPERGLNTEAFF. The CDR3 nucleotides are TGTGCCAGCTCACCCGAGAGGGGGTTAAACACTGAAGCTTTCTTT.